Sequencing of this TCR beta chain was carried out in a study of T cells after yellow fever vaccination. This clonotype was detected only a few times. TCRdb itself ran the 5' RACE reads through MiXCR, one entry per CDR3 protein. Here the sample spans nearly 300,000 distinct CDR3 sequences, under 9% being singletons. The CDR3 contains 14 residues. Germline lookup yields CDR1 MGHDK and CDR2 SYGVNS. The junction had 7 bases not matched to a gene; V was cut back by 6 bases and J by 6 bases. The chain has TRBV25-1 and TRBJ2-5; 10 nucleotides agree with TRBD1. The sequencing used CD4+ T cells sorted from PBMCs, collected 5 days after the yellow fever booster vaccination. The TCR was taken from a man aged 18 to 30 who received the YFV17D yellow fever vaccine. The DNA of the CDR3 is TGTGCCAGCAGCGGGACAGGGGCCCTAAAGACCCAGTACTTC. It codes for CASSGTGALKTQYF.